This TCR beta chain was identified during a study of T cells expressing NK-cell markers. Background on the study: Researchers got TCR beta repertoires out of sorted CD3+CD56+NKG2C+, CD3+CD56+NKG2C- and CD3+CD56-NKG2C+ T cells. Notes on the study in general: Of CD8+ T cells, about 1.0-8% belonged to dominant NKG2C+ clonotypes in roughly six donors.

The CDR3 totals 14 residues. Germline V gives CDR1 SGHRS, CDR2 YFSETQ. After re-calling the 5' RACE reads, TCRdb lists one entry per CDR3 protein, DNA absent. This sample's clone table lists 250,000 to 300,000 distinct CDR3 sequences. Note on this clonotype: Its target is unknown.

The sequencing input was blood T cells: a sorted CD56 or NKG2C T cell subset, CD4+ or CD8+ T cells, or bulk PBMC T cells (not recorded which). This receptor was obtained from a woman aged 18-69 years in good health. The chain combines TRBV5-1 with TRBJ2-7; the TRBD1 assignment by TCRdb is unverifiable without DNA. The CDR3 is CASSLGDISYEQYF.